What follows are 26 T cell receptor beta chains derived from one specimen sequenced in a study of T cells in localized non-small cell lung cancer. Only in-frame clones appear in the TCRdb table, and some are missing; sequencing was by immunoSEQ multiplex PCR. The table records about 35,000 clones, under 95% of them present only once. The sequences come from peripheral blood mononuclear cells, collected before any cancer treatment. The receptors originated from a female donor at least 60 years old with stage II lung adenocarcinoma.

The V and J genes are TRBV11-2 and TRBJ2-2; D gene ambiguous. The germline gives CDR1 SGHAT, CDR2 FQNNGV. V dropped 5 bases and J dropped 6 bases, with 16 bases sitting between them. The CDR3 consists of 15 residues. CDR3 coding DNA: TGTGCCAGCAGCCCTTCGGGTTCCGAAGCCGGGGAGCTGTTTTTT. The encoded protein is CASSPSGSEAGELFF.

The chain has TRBV4-1 and TRBJ2-2, with a tentative D call TRBD1 (5 bases). CDR1 is MGHRA and CDR2 is YSYEKL in the germline V gene. CDR3 size: 17 residues. Between the trimmed V and J ends, which lost 0 bases and 0 bases, there was a span of 11 bases. For the CDR3, the DNA is TGCGCCAGCAGCCAAGATTCTGACAGAGCGAACACCGGGGAGCTGTTTTTT. It encodes CASSQDSDRANTGELFF.

The chain couples TRBV27 to TRBJ2-3, with 12 nucleotides matching TRBD2. The CDR3 is 18 amino acids. Germline CDR1 is MNHEY and CDR2 is SMNVEV (reference sequence). V was pared by 7 bases and J by 4 bases, with 15 bases of the junction left unmatched. CDR3 protein: CASTARTSGISGADTQYF. CDR3 DNA: TGTGCCAGCACTGCGAGGACTAGCGGGATCTCAGGGGCAGATACGCAGTATTTT.

In DNA form, the CDR3 reads TGTGCCAGCAGCTTAAACAGGGAGCGGGCAGATACGCAGTATTTT. Residues: CASSLNRERADTQYF. V and J are TRBV7-2 and TRBJ2-3; D tentatively reads TRBD1 or TRBD2 (6 bases each). CDR3 size: 15 residues. V was pared by 2 bases and J by 4 bases, with 13 bases between. Germline CDR1 and CDR2: SGHTA and FQGNSA.

The chain is built from TRBV7-2 and TRBJ1-2; D gene ambiguous. V was shortened by 3 bases and J by 4 bases, with 12 bases between the two germline ends. The CDR3 runs to 14 residues. Germline-derived CDR1 and CDR2 are SGHTA and FQGNSA. The chain's CDR3 is CASSFDGFPYGYTF. CDR3 sequence (DNA): TGTGCCAGCAGCTTTGATGGGTTCCCCTATGGCTACACCTTC.

The chain links TRBV5-1 to TRBJ2-3, with 7 bases identical to TRBD2. CDR1 is SGHRS, CDR2 YFSETQ, per germline. With V trimmed by 7 bases and J by 4 bases, 9 bases remained unmatched. The CDR3 extends over 14 amino acids. CDR3 in DNA: TGCGCCAGCCGGAGCGGGGTTTCTGCAGATACGCAGTATTTT. The encoded protein is CASRSGVSADTQYF.

This clone was recorded a few times. The chain joins TRBV10-2 to TRBJ2-7; perhaps TRBD1 as D (5 bases). The CDR3 covers 13 residues. Germline V lookup: CDR1 WSHSY, CDR2 SAAADI. The ends were cut back, 4 bases at V and 5 bases at J, with 12 bases in the middle. The CDR3 DNA sequence: TGCGCCAGCAGTGTATCAGGGCTCAACGAGCAGTACTTC. Residues: CASSVSGLNEQYF.

The chain couples TRBV5-1 to TRBJ2-7; D ambiguous. CDR1 is SGHRS, CDR2 YFSETQ, per germline. V lost 0 bases and J lost 2, with 9 bases in between. This CDR3 has 14 amino acids. Here the CDR3 reads CASSLGQETYEQYF. CDR3 in DNA: TGCGCCAGCAGCTTGGGTCAGGAGACCTACGAGCAGTACTTC. Together with reference TRBV5-1 and TRBJ2-7, the CDR3 gives the full variable domain: KAGVTQTPRYLIKTRGQQVTLSCSPISGHRSVSWYQQTPGQGLQFLFEYFSETQRNKGNFPGRFSGRQFSNSRSEMNVSTLELGDSALYLCASSLGQETYEQYFGPGTRLTVT.

The chain has TRBV5-4 and TRBJ2-1, with 9 bases lining up with TRBD1. With V trimmed by 0 bases and J by 3 bases, 1 base remained unmatched. Germline V gene data show CDR1 as SGHNT and CDR2 as YYREEE (reference sequence). CDR3 length equals 15 residues. The CDR3 nucleotides read TGTGCCAGCAGCTTGGGGGGACAGGGCTACAATGAGCAGTTCTTC. It is translated as CASSLGGQGYNEQFF.

The rearrangement joins TRBV28 to TRBJ2-7; 9 positions agree with TRBD1. Trimming at V came to 11 bases and at J to 6 bases, leaving 8 bases not matched to a gene. The germline V gene has CDR1 MDHEN and CDR2 SYDVKM. CDR3 size: 12 residues. The CDR3, as DNA: TGTGCCGGGGGGGACAGGGTGGGCGAGCAGTACTTC. The encoded protein is CAGGDRVGEQYF.

As DNA, the CDR3 is TGTGCCAGCATAATAGAAGCTAGCGGGGCCGTCACGGAGACCCAGTACTTC. This encodes CASIIEASGAVTETQYF. The genes are TRBV21-1 and TRBJ2-5; the tabulated D call, TRBD2, remains unverified against the DNA. TRBV21-1 is deemed a pseudogene. This CDR3 comprises 17 residues.

J is TRBJ1-5 and V is TRBV4-2; possible D gene TRBD1, 5 bases. The germline CDR1 and CDR2 sequences are LGHNA and YNFKEQ. CDR3 length: 14 amino acids. The V gene lost 1 base and the J gene lost 5 bases, with 9 bases spanning the gap. The CDR3 nucleotides are TGTGCCAGCAGCCAAGCTGGGGGTTATCAGCCCCAGCATTTT. Protein product: CASSQAGGYQPQHF.

The V gene is TRBV15, the J gene TRBJ1-5, with D uncertain. Trimming cost V 0 bases and J 4 bases, with 1 base left between them. Germline V gene lookup returns CDR1 LNHNV and CDR2 YYDKDF (reference sequence). The CDR3 runs to 12 residues. CDR3 amino acids: CATSRENQPQHF. CDR3 sequence (DNA): TGTGCCACCAGCAGAGAAAATCAGCCCCAGCATTTT.

The rearrangement uses TRBV4-2 and TRBJ1-3; 8 bases align to TRBD1. Germline V gene lookup returns CDR1 LGHNA and CDR2 YNFKEQ. V trimming: 3 bases; J trimming: 2 bases; junction bases outside the gene matches: 9. The CDR3 contains 17 residues. The DNA for the CDR3 is TGTGCCAGCAGCCACGGGCCCGACAGGGGAGCTGGAAACACCATATATTTT. Protein: CASSHGPDRGAGNTIYF.

The chain combines TRBV6-5 with TRBJ1-2, with 7 bases that match TRBD1. The V and J ends lost 5 bases and 8 bases, in that order; junction bases with no gene match: 11. The CDR3 has 14 amino acids. CDR1 is MNHEY and CDR2 is SVGAGI in the germline V gene. In DNA, the CDR3 is TGTGCCAGCAGTCACGCTGGGCAGGGGGAAGGCTACACCTTC. As protein: CASSHAGQGEGYTF.

This clone was seen once. The rearrangement joins TRBV11-3 to TRBJ2-1, with D unresolved. Germline V gene sequence: CDR1 SGHNT, CDR2 YENEEA. The CDR3 extends over 14 amino acids. With 1 base removed from V and 9 bases from J, the gap between germline ends came to 13 bases. CDR3 sequence reads: CASSLVREQSEQFF. The CDR3 DNA reads as TGTGCCAGCAGCTTAGTAAGGGAACAGAGTGAGCAGTTCTTC.

The chain is built from TRBV15 and TRBJ2-6; D possibly uses TRBD1 or TRBD2 (5 bases each). Germline loops: CDR1 LNHNV, CDR2 YYDKDF (reference sequence). V lost 0 bases and J 2 bases, leaving 8 bases between the germline ends. The CDR3 covers 16 residues. DNA of the CDR3: TGTGCCACCAGCAGAGAGACGGGGCCTGGGGCCAACGTCCTGACTTTC. Its protein product is CATSRETGPGANVLTF. Combining the CDR3 with reference TRBV15 and TRBJ2-6 gives the whole variable domain DAMVIQNPRYQVTQFGKPVTLSCSQTLNHNVMYWYQQKSSQAPKLLFHYYDKDFNNEADTPDNFQSRRPNTSFCFLDIRSPGLGDTAMYLCATSRETGPGANVLTFGAGSRLTVL.

The chain is built from TRBV6-6 and TRBJ2-7; D is uncertain. The V end lost 5 bases, the J end lost 2 bases, and 4 bases lay between the germline ends. The CDR3 loop spans 11 amino acids. Germline CDR1 is MNHNY and CDR2 is SVGAGI (reference sequence). The CDR3 reads CASSGPYEQYF. The CDR3 coding sequence is TGTGCCAGCAGTGGACCCTACGAGCAGTACTTC.

The gene calls are TRBV7-2 and TRBJ1-5, with unresolved D. Trimming shortened V by 5 bases and J by 7 bases, and 18 bases separated the two germline ends. From germline, CDR1 is SGHTA and CDR2 FQGNSA. This CDR3 contains 15 residues. CDR3 DNA sequence: TGTGCCAGCAGCCCGTATAGTGCCACCACGCAGCCCCAGCATTTT. This codes for CASSPYSATTQPQHF.

This rearrangement joins TRBV5-1 to TRBJ2-1, with D possibly being TRBD2 (6 bases). Germline CDR1 SGHRS, CDR2 YFSETQ. Deletions cut 1 base from V and 0 bases from J, with 8 bases between. The CDR3 has 15 amino acids. DNA for the CDR3: TGCGCCAGCAGCTTGTTGACTAGCTCCTACAATGAGCAGTTCTTC. This translates into CASSLLTSSYNEQFF.

V usage is TRBV28 and J usage is TRBJ1-6; 8 bases fit TRBD1. Germline CDR1 is MDHEN and CDR2 is SYDVKM. V shed 2 bases and J 9 bases; nucleotides not matched to a gene: 3. The CDR3 extends over 14 amino acids. This CDR3 reads CASSLGQGSSPLHF. The CDR3 region has the DNA TGTGCCAGCAGTTTAGGACAGGGCAGTTCACCCCTCCACTTT.

The rearrangement links TRBV6-5 to TRBJ1-2; 7 bases fit TRBD1. The germline gives CDR1 MNHEY, CDR2 SVGAGI. With V trimmed by 6 bases and J by 8 bases, 3 bases remained unmatched. The CDR3 is made up of 11 amino acids. This CDR3 is CASSDREGYTF. The CDR3 DNA reads as TGTGCCAGCAGCGACAGGGAGGGCTACACCTTC.

The chain uses TRBV30 and TRBJ1-1; D unresolved. The germline gives CDR1 GTSNPN, CDR2 SVGIG (reference sequence). The CDR3 has 11 amino acids. Trimming took 4 bases from V and 1 from J, leaving 4 bases between them. In DNA form, the CDR3 reads TGTGCCTGGAACGGGAACACTGAAGCTTTCTTT. The encoded protein is CAWNGNTEAFF.

The chain couples TRBV4-3 to TRBJ2-2, with D possibly TRBD2 on 6 matching bases. Germline V gives CDR1 LGHNA, CDR2 YSLEER. The V gene lost 4 bases and the J gene lost 2 bases, with 14 bases spanning the gap. This CDR3 region has 16 residues. CDR3 region: CASSPYGTPNTGELFF. In DNA form, the CDR3 reads TGCGCCAGCAGCCCGTACGGGACTCCTAACACCGGGGAGCTGTTTTTT.

The chain has TRBV30 and TRBJ2-2; no clear D gene. Per germline, CDR1 GTSNPN and CDR2 SVGIG (reference sequence). Trimming pared 3 bases from V and 4 bases from J, leaving 15 bases between. CDR3 size: 15 residues. The CDR3 region is CAWSRSRTFTGELFF. In DNA, the CDR3 is TGTGCCTGGAGCCGGTCCCGGACGTTCACCGGGGAGCTGTTTTTT.

DNA of the CDR3: TGCGCCAGCAGCTTACCCTCCGGACCGAACACTGAAGCTTTCTTT. It translates to CASSLPSGPNTEAFF. J is TRBJ1-1 and V is TRBV5-1, with no clear D. V lost 2 bases to trimming and J lost 1 base, with 12 bases between them. This CDR3 spans 15 amino acids. Germline V gives CDR1 SGHRS, CDR2 YFSETQ.